The clone carrying this T cell receptor (beta chain) occurred a few times. Generated by immunoSEQ multiplex PCR, the TCRdb table keeps only in-frame clones and is missing some. Of 1,200 or so clones in the sample, about 70% are singletons; the top ten hold just over 5%. Described time point: 2014-2015 season, 7 days after vaccination. Blood volume per time point ranged from 40 to 100 mL. These data come from a study of follicular helper T cells after annual influenza vaccination. The input for sequencing was CXCR5+ CD38+ circulating T follicular helper cells from blood, taken 7 days after influenza vaccination. Noted subset: circulating Tfh, non-naive CD4+CXCR5+PD-1+ (ICOS+CD38+ or ICOS-CD38-). The source is an adult who received the influenza vaccine.

The CDR3 DNA sequence: TGTGCCAGCAGCCGCTGGGGGGGAGACTATGGCTACACCTTC. Translated: CASSRWGGDYGYTF. The chain links TRBV7-9 to TRBJ1-2; TRBD1 might be the D (5 bases). This CDR3 has 14 residues. V lost 5 bases and J lost 3, with 13 bases in between. Looked up from germline, CDR1 is SEHNR and CDR2 is FQNEAQ (reference sequence).